Listed here is a single T cell receptor beta chain. What it binds is not known. Controls had myeloablative marrow grafts with methotrexate and calcineurin inhibitor, sampled at 1 year. This table comes from immunoSEQ multiplex PCR, and its TCRdb copy is limited to in-frame clones, with some not included. The sample lists roughly 10,000 clones, around 90% occurring once. The sample comes from a study of T cells after posttransplantation cyclophosphamide. General study findings and limits: Donor-recipient repertoire similarity was low at 1-2 months, rising over year one. Skin or GI-infiltrating T cells shared few TRB sequences with blood.

In germline, CDR1 is WSHSY, CDR2 SAAADI. The CDR3 sequence is 15 residues long. V shed 6 bases, J shed 3 bases, and the junction held 3 bases outside the gene matches. The TCR was taken from a male patient in his forties or fifties who received an allogeneic stem cell transplant from an unrelated donor, was CMV-positive, and had chronic GVHD only. Part of the T cells may come from the graft donor. Source: PBMCs, taken around 440 days after allogeneic stem cell transplant with calcineurin inhibitor and methotrexate. The V call is TRBV10-2, the J call TRBJ2-7; 15 nucleotides agree with TRBD2. DNA of the CDR3: TGCGCCAGCAGCGGACTAGCGGGGGGGCACTACGAGCAGTACTTC. It yields the protein CASSGLAGGHYEQYF.